Listed below are T cell receptor beta chains from one sample, sequenced in a study of shared clonotypes between healthy human individuals. Profiled with immunoSEQ multiplex PCR; TCRdb holds only in-frame clones, not every one. The sample holds under 1,900,000 clones; 98% are singletons and the top ten take roughly 0.35%. Sequencing was performed on naive CD4+ T cells sorted from blood. The source of these receptors is a man aged 30 to 45 in good health. CDR3s include the opening cysteine and the closing phenylalanine or tryptophan. A D gene is named only where the DNA matches it firmly. Size is stated for part of the rows, as once, few or many counts, or as a class when the clone is expanded.

CDR3 DNA: TGCGCCAGCAGCCAAGAAGACGTTGTGGGTACGCAGTATTTT
CDR3 protein: CASSQEDVVGTQYF
V gene: TRBV4-1
clone size: NA
CDR3 length: 14
J gene: TRBJ2-3
D gene: NA

CDR3 DNA: TGCAGCGTTGAGGAAACAGGGTTTGGGTCCTACGAGCAGTACTTC
CDR3 protein: CSVEETGFGSYEQYF
V gene: TRBV29-1
clone size: NA
CDR3 length: 15
J gene: TRBJ2-7
D gene: NA

CDR3 DNA: TGTGCCAGCAGTTATTCCTCCCTAGCGGTGCAGTTCTTC
CDR3 protein: CASSYSSLAVQFF
V gene: TRBV6-5
clone size: NA
CDR3 length: 13
J gene: TRBJ2-1
D gene: TRBD2

CDR3 DNA: TGCAGCGTTCCGGGACAGGGAGGGATCGCCTTC
CDR3 protein: CSVPGQGGIAF
V gene: TRBV29-1
clone size: NA
CDR3 length: 11
J gene: TRBJ1-2
D gene: TRBD1

CDR3 DNA: TGTGCCAGCTTTAGGGCGCGAGAAAAACTGTTTTTT
CDR3 protein: CASFRAREKLFF
V gene: TRBV18
clone size: NA
CDR3 length: 12
J gene: TRBJ1-4
D gene: NA

CDR3 DNA: TGCGCCAGCAGCTTCCCCACCAGGGGAGAAAACTATGGCTACACCTTC
CDR3 protein: CASSFPTRGENYGYTF
V gene: TRBV5-1
clone size: NA
CDR3 length: 16
J gene: TRBJ1-2
D gene: NA

CDR3 DNA: TGTGCCAGCTCGACCTTTTCAGGGATGAACACTGAAGCTTTCTTT
CDR3 protein: CASSTFSGMNTEAFF
V gene: TRBV18
clone size: NA
CDR3 length: 15
J gene: TRBJ1-1
D gene: NA

CDR3 DNA: TGTGCCAGCAGTTACCGACAGGGGAATCAGCCCCAGCATTTT
CDR3 protein: CASSYRQGNQPQHF
V gene: TRBV6-5
clone size: NA
CDR3 length: 14
J gene: TRBJ1-5
D gene: TRBD1

CDR3 DNA: TGTGCCAGCAGCCGATCGAGCTACAATGAGCAGTTCTTC
CDR3 protein: CASSRSSYNEQFF
V gene: TRBV14
clone size: NA
CDR3 length: 13
J gene: TRBJ2-1
D gene: NA

CDR3 DNA: TGTGCCAGCAGCCCGCGGGGACTAGCGGGAGTGGAGGAGACCCAGTACTTC
CDR3 protein: CASSPRGLAGVEETQYF
V gene: TRBV13
clone size: NA
CDR3 length: 17
J gene: TRBJ2-5
D gene: TRBD2

CDR3 DNA: TGTGCCAGCAGCGTAAGGCGCTCTGGGGCCAACGTCCTGACTTTC
CDR3 protein: CASSVRRSGANVLTF
V gene: TRBV9
clone size: NA
CDR3 length: 15
J gene: TRBJ2-6
D gene: NA

CDR3 DNA: TGTGCCAGCAGCCCGGGGTCTGTGGTGAGTGGAAACACCATATATTTT
CDR3 protein: CASSPGSVVSGNTIYF
V gene: TRBV5-6
clone size: NA
CDR3 length: 16
J gene: TRBJ1-3
D gene: NA

CDR3 DNA: TGTGCCAGCAGCGTAGGGAATAGCGGGAGTTCGGAGCAGTACTTC
CDR3 protein: CASSVGNSGSSEQYF
V gene: TRBV9
clone size: NA
CDR3 length: 15
J gene: TRBJ2-7
D gene: TRBD2

CDR3 DNA: TGCGCCAGCAGGGACGAACCGTCGGGGGACACTGAAGCTTTCTTT
CDR3 protein: CASRDEPSGDTEAFF
V gene: TRBV5-1
clone size: NA
CDR3 length: 15
J gene: TRBJ1-1
D gene: NA

CDR3 DNA: TGTGCCAGCAGTTCAGGGACTCCCTACGAGCAGTACTTC
CDR3 protein: CASSSGTPYEQYF
V gene: TRBV6-6
clone size: NA
CDR3 length: 13
J gene: TRBJ2-7
D gene: NA

CDR3 DNA: TGTGCCAGCAGCTTAGTAGGTTTCTTTGGCAGGGGGCCCCAAGAGACCCAGTACTTC
CDR3 protein: CASSLVGFFGRGPQETQYF
V gene: TRBV11-2
clone size: NA
CDR3 length: 19
J gene: TRBJ2-5
D gene: TRBD1

CDR3 DNA: TGTGCCAGCAGCTTAGGGTCCGGGAGAGGGAGGGGGAATGAGCAGTTCTTC
CDR3 protein: CASSLGSGRGRGNEQFF
V gene: TRBV7-2
clone size: NA
CDR3 length: 17
J gene: TRBJ2-1
D gene: NA

CDR3 DNA: TGCGCCAGCAGCCCGCGGCTGGAGCTCTACGAGCAGTACTTC
CDR3 protein: CASSPRLELYEQYF
V gene: TRBV5-1
clone size: NA
CDR3 length: 14
J gene: TRBJ2-7
D gene: NA

CDR3 DNA: TGTGCCAGCTCACCTGGACTAGCGGGAGTCGTCGGGGAGCTGTTTTTT
CDR3 protein: CASSPGLAGVVGELFF
V gene: TRBV18
clone size: NA
CDR3 length: 16
J gene: TRBJ2-2
D gene: TRBD2

CDR3 DNA: TGTGCCTGGAAAAGGGGAGCTGAAGCTTTCTTT
CDR3 protein: CAWKRGAEAFF
V gene: TRBV30
clone size: NA
CDR3 length: 11
J gene: TRBJ1-1
D gene: NA

CDR3 DNA: TGTGCCAGCAGCTCGTACAATCAGCCCCAGCATTTT
CDR3 protein: CASSSYNQPQHF
V gene: TRBV5-4
clone size: NA
CDR3 length: 12
J gene: TRBJ1-5
D gene: NA

CDR3 DNA: TGTGCCAGCAGTTTAACTGGAGTAGCGGGAGGGCCGGTCAAAAACATTCAGTACTTC
CDR3 protein: CASSLTGVAGGPVKNIQYF
V gene: TRBV27
clone size: NA
CDR3 length: 19
J gene: TRBJ2-4
D gene: TRBD2

CDR3 DNA: TGTGCCAGCAGCTTAGCACTAGCGGGGAACACCGGGGAGCTGTTTTTT
CDR3 protein: CASSLALAGNTGELFF
V gene: TRBV7-9
clone size: NA
CDR3 length: 16
J gene: TRBJ2-2
D gene: TRBD2

CDR3 DNA: TGTGCCAGTAACCCGACTAGCGGGAGAACAGATACGCAGTATTTT
CDR3 protein: CASNPTSGRTDTQYF
V gene: TRBV19
clone size: NA
CDR3 length: 15
J gene: TRBJ2-3
D gene: TRBD2

CDR3 DNA: TGTGCCAGCAGCTTAGATCGGGCAGGGGGCTCAGATACGCAGTATTTT
CDR3 protein: CASSLDRAGGSDTQYF
V gene: TRBV11-2
clone size: NA
CDR3 length: 16
J gene: TRBJ2-3
D gene: TRBD1

CDR3 DNA: TGTGCCAGTAGTAAGGGACTAGCTACGCAAGAGACCCAGTACTTC
CDR3 protein: CASSKGLATQETQYF
V gene: TRBV19
clone size: NA
CDR3 length: 15
J gene: TRBJ2-5
D gene: TRBD2

CDR3 DNA: TGTGCCAGCTCATTCAAAACTAGCGGGATAGGTAGTGAGCAGTTCTTC
CDR3 protein: CASSFKTSGIGSEQFF
V gene: TRBV18
clone size: once
CDR3 length: 16
J gene: TRBJ2-1
D gene: TRBD2

CDR3 DNA: TGTGCCAGCAGCCCGGGACAGGGCCTTTGGTCTGGAAACACCATATATTTT
CDR3 protein: CASSPGQGLWSGNTIYF
V gene: TRBV9
clone size: NA
CDR3 length: 17
J gene: TRBJ1-3
D gene: TRBD1

CDR3 DNA: TGTGCCAGCAGCCTGAGAGGGCCTAGCCGGGGTGAGCAGTACTTC
CDR3 protein: CASSLRGPSRGEQYF
V gene: TRBV7-2
clone size: NA
CDR3 length: 15
J gene: TRBJ2-7
D gene: NA

CDR3 DNA: TGTGCCAGCAGTCTAGGGGCGTTGAGCTCCTACAATGAGCAGTTCTTC
CDR3 protein: CASSLGALSSYNEQFF
V gene: TRBV7-9
clone size: NA
CDR3 length: 16
J gene: TRBJ2-1
D gene: NA

CDR3 DNA: TGTGCCAGCTCACCACCGGGACTCCCCTACGAGCAGTACTTC
CDR3 protein: CASSPPGLPYEQYF
V gene: TRBV18
clone size: NA
CDR3 length: 14
J gene: TRBJ2-7
D gene: NA

CDR3 DNA: TGTGCCAGAAGCTCCCAAGGCAGGGGGCGGACCGGGGAGCTGTTTTTT
CDR3 protein: CARSSQGRGRTGELFF
V gene: TRBV5-3
clone size: NA
CDR3 length: 16
J gene: TRBJ2-2
D gene: TRBD1

CDR3 DNA: TGCAGCGTCGCAACAGGGGTGGGTGAAAAACTGTTTTTT
CDR3 protein: CSVATGVGEKLFF
V gene: TRBV29-1
clone size: NA
CDR3 length: 13
J gene: TRBJ1-4
D gene: TRBD1

CDR3 DNA: TGTGCCAGCTCACCAGTTGGCGATGAGCAGTTCTTC
CDR3 protein: CASSPVGDEQFF
V gene: TRBV18
clone size: NA
CDR3 length: 12
J gene: TRBJ2-1
D gene: NA

CDR3 DNA: TGTGCCAGCAGTTTTACCAATGGCTACACCTTC
CDR3 protein: CASSFTNGYTF
V gene: TRBV6-6
clone size: NA
CDR3 length: 11
J gene: TRBJ1-2
D gene: NA

CDR3 DNA: TGTGCCAGCAGCTTGGTACTAGCGGACACAGATACGCAGTATTTT
CDR3 protein: CASSLVLADTDTQYF
V gene: TRBV5-4
clone size: NA
CDR3 length: 15
J gene: TRBJ2-3
D gene: TRBD2

CDR3 DNA: TGCGCCAGCAGCCAAGGGACGGGACGGCAAATCTACAATGAGCAGTTCTTC
CDR3 protein: CASSQGTGRQIYNEQFF
V gene: TRBV4-1
clone size: NA
CDR3 length: 17
J gene: TRBJ2-1
D gene: NA

CDR3 DNA: TGCGCCAGCAGCCAAGGGCTAGCGGGAGGAATATATGAGCAGTTCTTC
CDR3 protein: CASSQGLAGGIYEQFF
V gene: TRBV4-3
clone size: NA
CDR3 length: 16
J gene: TRBJ2-1
D gene: TRBD2

CDR3 DNA: TGTGCCAGTAGTCCAGCCGCGAGACCCAATCAGCCCCAGCATTTT
CDR3 protein: CASSPAARPNQPQHF
V gene: TRBV19
clone size: NA
CDR3 length: 15
J gene: TRBJ1-5
D gene: NA

CDR3 DNA: TGTGCCAGCAGCCAACCCGCCAGCGGGAGAAGCACAGATACGCAGTATTTT
CDR3 protein: CASSQPASGRSTDTQYF
V gene: TRBV5-4
clone size: NA
CDR3 length: 17
J gene: TRBJ2-3
D gene: TRBD2

CDR3 DNA: TGTGCCAGTAACAGTAACGGGGGAGCCACCCAGTACTTC
CDR3 protein: CASNSNGGATQYF
V gene: TRBV19
clone size: NA
CDR3 length: 13
J gene: TRBJ2-5
D gene: NA

CDR3 DNA: TGTGCCAGCAGCCGTCTCACGGCAAGCGAGCAGTACTTC
CDR3 protein: CASSRLTASEQYF
V gene: TRBV11-2
clone size: once
CDR3 length: 13
J gene: TRBJ2-7
D gene: NA